This section outlines one TCR beta chain sequence together with its context. The antigen is unknown. V shed 0 bases and J shed 5 bases, with 20 bases lying between them. In germline, CDR1 is GTSNPN, CDR2 SVGIG (reference sequence). The CDR3 length is 17 residues. Assay: immunoSEQ multiplex PCR; the TCRdb copy retains only in-frame clones and omits some. The sample holds about 22,000 clones, about two thirds seen once. This record comes from a study of pediatric ulcerative colitis. Study conclusions and caveats: Compared with controls, ulcerative colitis showed greater blood-rectum clone sharing. Two rectal clonotypes were found only in ulcerative colitis patients, all of them. Blood samples from a couple of patients yielded substantially fewer templates and were excluded from blood-rectal overlap analysis.

One to two pinch biopsies were taken from the rectum during colonoscopy. No immunosuppressive drugs were given to ulcerative colitis patients before diagnostic colonoscopy. The chain joins TRBV30 to TRBJ1-5, with TRBD1 as a possible D gene (6 bases). This TCR derives from a boy younger than 18 with severe ulcerative colitis. Source material: gut tissue. The CDR3 region has the DNA TGTGCCTGGAGTGTCTCGGGGGGCGCGGGTGGGTATCAGCCCCAGCATTTT. Its protein product is CAWSVSGGAGGYQPQHF.